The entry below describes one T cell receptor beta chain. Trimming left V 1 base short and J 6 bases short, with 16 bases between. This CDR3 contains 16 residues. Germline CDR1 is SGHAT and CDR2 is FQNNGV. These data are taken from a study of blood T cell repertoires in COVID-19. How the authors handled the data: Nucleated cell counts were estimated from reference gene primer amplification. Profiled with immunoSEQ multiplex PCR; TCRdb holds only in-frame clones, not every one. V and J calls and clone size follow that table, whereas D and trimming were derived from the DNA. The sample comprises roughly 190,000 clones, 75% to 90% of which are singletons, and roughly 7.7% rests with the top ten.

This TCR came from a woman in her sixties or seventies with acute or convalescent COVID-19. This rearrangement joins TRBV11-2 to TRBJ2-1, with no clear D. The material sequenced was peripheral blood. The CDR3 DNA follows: TGTGCCAGCAGCTTAGGTCGCGCGGCCCCTCGCAATGAGCAGTTCTTC. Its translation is CASSLGRAAPRNEQFF.